This T cell receptor beta chain stems from a study of T cells in Graves' hyperthyroidism and ophthalmopathy. The overall study: Specimen type is peripheral blood, collected at initial diagnosis prior to any treatment.

The CDR3 regions of TCR beta were amplified from RNA transcripts. The HTBI set primed first-round TCR CDR3 RT-PCR. TCRdb fed the multiplex PCR reads into MiXCR, producing one record per CDR3 protein. This table holds under 450,000 distinct CDR3 sequences, 15% to 19% found once. The sample holds many counts of this clonotype. Pregnant or lactating patients were excluded, as were those with uncontrolled infection or other autoimmune disease. It was around 11 ml of fresh peripheral blood that supplied the PBMCs. Sequenced input: blood. This TCR was sampled from a woman aged 18-30 years with Graves' hyperthyroidism.

The CDR3 sequence: CASSFLTRTGETQYF. In nucleotides, the CDR3 is TGTGCCAGCAGCTTTCTGACCAGGACAGGAGAGACCCAGTACTTC. This chain connects TRBV7-9 to TRBJ2-5; 7 bases fit TRBD1. V shed 3 bases and J 4 bases; nucleotides not matched to a gene: 8. Germline V gene sequence: CDR1 SEHNR, CDR2 FQNEAQ (reference sequence). The CDR3 is made up of 15 amino acids.